This entry is about one T cell receptor (beta chain). This specimen belongs to a study of blood T cell repertoires in COVID-19. Trimming cost V 6 bases and J 2 bases, with 13 bases left between them. CDR1 and CDR2 from the germline V gene are SNHLY and FYNNEI. This CDR3 has 15 amino acids. Data came from immunoSEQ multiplex PCR; TCRdb stores just in-frame clones and leaves some out. The repertoire holds 220,000 or so clones, 80% to 90% seen once, with 5.1% in the top ten. The V gene is TRBV2, the J gene TRBJ1-4, with unresolved D. What was sequenced was peripheral blood. The TCR originated in a woman in her fifties or sixties who had recovered from COVID-19. The DNA of the CDR3 is TGTGCCAGCAGGAGGGAGCATGGGACTAATGAAAAACTGTTTTTT. This sequence encodes CASRREHGTNEKLFF.